This TCR beta chain was sequenced for a study of T cells after yellow fever vaccination. V was clipped by 3 bases and J by 6 bases; unmatched bases: 8. There are 15 residues in the CDR3. From germline, CDR1 is SEHNR and CDR2 FQNEAQ (reference sequence). One entry per CDR3 protein results from TCRdb running MiXCR on the 5' RACE reads. The table records some 600,000 distinct CDR3 sequences, approximately 13% of them present only once. The study, taken as a whole, reports: A weaker but faster secondary response was observed, peaking on day 5 versus 15.

Turning to this clonotype: The antigen remains unidentified.

This receptor was obtained from a man between 25 and 39 years old who received the YFV17D yellow fever vaccine. The sample was PBMCs, taken on the day of the yellow fever booster vaccination. J is TRBJ2-3 and V is TRBV7-9, with 8 positions matching TRBD1. The CDR3 sequence: CASSFGQGALDTQYF. DNA of the CDR3: TGTGCCAGCAGCTTCGGGCAGGGGGCGTTGGATACGCAGTATTTT.